The present entry profiles one T cell receptor beta chain with its context. Its antigen remains unidentified. PCR was performed a second time for roughly 7 to 11 cycles using a sample-barcoded 5' primer and a J-beta primer mix. TCRdb analysed the 5' RACE reads with MiXCR anew, one entry per CDR3 protein. Of fewer than 600,000 distinct CDR3 sequences in the sample, roughly a quarter were seen once. This CDR3 is 16 amino acids long. V lost 0 bases and J 0 bases, leaving 10 bases between the germline ends. Per the germline V gene, CDR1 is MGHRA and CDR2 is YSYEKL. The data were taken from a study of blood T cells in healthy people across ages. Study outcomes and limitations: Compared with aged donors, long-lived donors showed fewer expanded clones, suggesting selection.

In addition, the sample was reused for a study of T cells of mothers and their children.

The source material was blood. The source is a boy aged 2-9 years in good health. This sequence joins TRBV4-1 and TRBJ2-3; D might be TRBD1 or TRBD2, each matching 5 bases. The CDR3 coding sequence is TGCGCCAGCAGCCAAGAGCCGGGGCCTAGCACAGATACGCAGTATTTT. Encoded protein: CASSQEPGPSTDTQYF.